Listed below are T cell receptor beta chains from one sample, sequenced in a study of cytomegalovirus exposure and HLA in healthy donors. Clones were read by immunoSEQ multiplex PCR, and TCRdb kept only the in-frame ones, dropping some. The data contain some 130,000 clones, around 82% of them singletons. The sequencing input was PBMCs. The origin of the receptors is a boy under 18 in good health and CMV-seronegative. CDR3s include the opening cysteine and the closing phenylalanine or tryptophan. The order of the fields is J gene, V gene, CDR3 protein.

j_call: TRBJ2-3; v_call: TRBV9; cdr3_aa: CASSGGEGGGRDTQYF
j_call: TRBJ2-7; v_call: TRBV2; cdr3_aa: CGKDRIRPYEQYF
j_call: TRBJ1-1; v_call: TRBV5-1; cdr3_aa: CASSPGTGLRNTEAFF
j_call: TRBJ1-2; v_call: TRBV4-3; cdr3_aa: CASSQDGRGQYGYTF
j_call: TRBJ2-2; v_call: TRBV5-1; cdr3_aa: CASRQTGGATGELFF
j_call: TRBJ1-1; v_call: TRBV14; cdr3_aa: CASSQHRGLDTEAFF
j_call: TRBJ2-7; v_call: TRBV15; cdr3_aa: CATTLDRGQYEQYF
j_call: TRBJ2-2; v_call: TRBV6-5; cdr3_aa: CASSYSTLAGAELFF
j_call: TRBJ1-1; v_call: TRBV6-1; cdr3_aa: CASSDFFRNTEAFF
j_call: TRBJ2-1; v_call: TRBV7-2; cdr3_aa: CASSGQTSGSPFEQFF
j_call: TRBJ2-3; v_call: TRBV4-3; cdr3_aa: CASSQDPLAGGGDTQYF
j_call: TRBJ1-1; v_call: TRBV5-6; cdr3_aa: CASRRGTEAFF
j_call: TRBJ2-1; v_call: TRBV30; cdr3_aa: CAWSQLAGILYNEQFF
j_call: TRBJ2-7; v_call: TRBV18; cdr3_aa: CASCNRKGQYEQYF
j_call: TRBJ1-2; v_call: TRBV19; cdr3_aa: CASSAGQTGYTF
j_call: TRBJ2-1; v_call: TRBV5-8; cdr3_aa: CASSLGRLAGEDEQFF
j_call: TRBJ1-5; v_call: TRBV4-1; cdr3_aa: CASSQDLSGQRNQPQHF
j_call: TRBJ2-7; v_call: TRBV4-2; cdr3_aa: CASSQEGMCGCYEQYF
j_call: TRBJ2-2; v_call: TRBV4-1; cdr3_aa: CASTPGGGPTNTGELFF
j_call: TRBJ2-5; v_call: TRBV6-5; cdr3_aa: CASNRQGVETQYF